The entry below gives a single T cell receptor (beta chain) sequence along with its context. Its specificity is unknown. The data belong to a study of T cell repertoires in cytomegalovirus infection. TCRdb fed the reads into MiXCR, producing one record per CDR3 protein. The sample contains about 830,000 distinct CDR3 sequences, roughly 33% of which appear only once. The CDR3 length is 12 residues. The trim removed 6 bases at V and 5 bases at J, leaving 2 bases unmatched. Germline CDR1 SGHVT, CDR2 SQSDAQ. This clonotype was sampled from a human donor in good health (CMV status not recorded). Some clones in this sample may be carry-over from other donors' samples. The sample consisted of cultured CD8+ T cells from PBMCs, taken from culture after CMV antigen stimulation. The chain links TRBV7-4 to TRBJ2-7; TRBD1 matches at 9 bases. The CDR3 DNA is TGTGCCAGCAGACAGGGGGCCGACGAGCAGTACTTC. It translates to CASRQGADEQYF. The variable domain in full, completed from reference TRBV7-4 and TRBJ2-7, reads GAGVSQSPRYKVAKRGRDVALRCDSISGHVTLYWYRQTLGQGSEVLTYSQSDAQRDKSGRPSGRFSAERPERSVSTLKIQRTEQGDSAVYLCASRQGADEQYFGPGTRLTVT.